A selection of T cell receptor beta chains follows, all from one sample in a study of cytomegalovirus exposure and HLA in healthy donors. Generated by immunoSEQ multiplex PCR, the TCRdb table keeps only in-frame clones and is missing some. The sample lists roughly 130,000 clones, 80% occurring once. The sample consisted of PBMCs. The receptors here all came from a male donor in good health and CMV-seronegative. Each CDR3 is given with its conserved first and last residue. The order of the fields is CDR3 protein, CDR3 DNA, CDR3 length, J gene, clone size, D gene, V gene. A D gene is named only where the DNA matches it firmly. Size is stated for part of the rows, as once, few or many counts, or as a class when the clone is expanded.

cdr3_aa: CASSDPGTGDISYTF; cdr3_nt: TGTGCCAGCAGTGACCCCGGGACAGGGGATATTAGCTACACCTTC; cdr3_length: 15; j_call: TRBJ1-2; clone_size: -; d_call: TRBD1; v_call: TRBV25-1
cdr3_aa: CASSLYKYNEQFF; cdr3_nt: TGTGCCAGCAGCTTATACAAATACAATGAGCAGTTCTTC; cdr3_length: 13; j_call: TRBJ2-1; clone_size: few; d_call: -; v_call: TRBV11-3
cdr3_aa: CASSPGQGVYEQYF; cdr3_nt: TGTGCCAGCTCACCGGGACAGGGGGTTTACGAGCAGTACTTC; cdr3_length: 14; j_call: TRBJ2-7; clone_size: few; d_call: TRBD1; v_call: TRBV18
cdr3_aa: CASRPPGEETQYF; cdr3_nt: TGTGCCAGCAGACCTCCGGGAGAAGAGACCCAGTACTTC; cdr3_length: 13; j_call: TRBJ2-5; clone_size: -; d_call: -; v_call: TRBV6-6
cdr3_aa: CASSVHGKRGSGQNTGELFF; cdr3_nt: TGTGCCAGCAGCGTTCATGGGAAGAGGGGGAGCGGACAAAACACCGGGGAGCTGTTTTTT; cdr3_length: 20; j_call: TRBJ2-2; clone_size: few; d_call: -; v_call: TRBV9
cdr3_aa: CASSQETAREYSPLHF; cdr3_nt: TGCGCCAGCAGCCAAGAAACCGCCAGGGAATATTCACCCCTCCACTTT; cdr3_length: 16; j_call: TRBJ1-6; clone_size: -; d_call: -; v_call: TRBV4-1
cdr3_aa: CAISVAGVRYEQYF; cdr3_nt: TGTGCCATCAGTGTAGCGGGAGTCAGATACGAGCAGTACTTC; cdr3_length: 14; j_call: TRBJ2-7; clone_size: -; d_call: TRBD2; v_call: TRBV10-3
cdr3_aa: CASSWTGRETQYF; cdr3_nt: TGTGCCAGCAGCTGGACAGGGAGGGAGACCCAGTACTTC; cdr3_length: 13; j_call: TRBJ2-5; clone_size: -; d_call: TRBD1; v_call: TRBV11-2
cdr3_aa: CASSVGTLGNTEAFF; cdr3_nt: TGTGCCAGCAGCGTAGGGACACTGGGAAACACTGAAGCTTTCTTT; cdr3_length: 15; j_call: TRBJ1-1; clone_size: -; d_call: -; v_call: TRBV9
cdr3_aa: CASSYRQGLGYTF; cdr3_nt: TGTGCCAGCAGCTACCGACAGGGCCTTGGCTACACCTTC; cdr3_length: 13; j_call: TRBJ1-2; clone_size: -; d_call: TRBD1; v_call: TRBV27
cdr3_aa: CASSLIRGGPGELFF; cdr3_nt: TGTGCCAGCAGCCTAATCCGGGGAGGGCCCGGGGAGCTGTTTTTT; cdr3_length: 15; j_call: TRBJ2-2; clone_size: once; d_call: TRBD2; v_call: TRBV11-2
cdr3_aa: CASSLVGRGRTEAFF; cdr3_nt: TGCGCCAGCAGCTTGGTGGGCAGGGGAAGAACTGAAGCTTTCTTT; cdr3_length: 15; j_call: TRBJ1-1; clone_size: -; d_call: -; v_call: TRBV5-1
cdr3_aa: CASSRPLREISDTQYF; cdr3_nt: TGTGCCAGTAGTAGGCCCCTCCGGGAGATTAGCGATACGCAGTATTTT; cdr3_length: 16; j_call: TRBJ2-3; clone_size: -; d_call: -; v_call: TRBV19
cdr3_aa: CASSQGPNYGYTF; cdr3_nt: TGTGCCAGCAGCCAAGGGCCGAACTATGGCTACACCTTC; cdr3_length: 13; j_call: TRBJ1-2; clone_size: -; d_call: -; v_call: TRBV16
cdr3_aa: CASSTDRGGSYGYTF; cdr3_nt: TGTGCCAGCAGTACCGACAGGGGTGGGTCCTATGGCTACACCTTC; cdr3_length: 15; j_call: TRBJ1-2; clone_size: once; d_call: TRBD1; v_call: TRBV6-5
cdr3_aa: CASSADRGGWKDTEAFF; cdr3_nt: TGTGCCAGCAGCGCGGACAGGGGAGGATGGAAGGACACTGAAGCTTTCTTT; cdr3_length: 17; j_call: TRBJ1-1; clone_size: -; d_call: TRBD1; v_call: TRBV7-9
cdr3_aa: CSSSSGDRVYEQYF; cdr3_nt: TGTTCCAGCAGCTCAGGGGACAGGGTCTACGAGCAGTACTTC; cdr3_length: 14; j_call: TRBJ2-7; clone_size: once; d_call: TRBD1; v_call: TRBV7-9
cdr3_aa: CAWSVEEKLFF; cdr3_nt: TGTGCCTGGAGTGTTGAGGAAAAACTGTTTTTT; cdr3_length: 11; j_call: TRBJ1-4; clone_size: -; d_call: -; v_call: TRBV30
cdr3_aa: CASSSFGGRSSYNEQFF; cdr3_nt: TGTGCCAGCAGCTCGTTCGGGGGGCGGAGCTCCTACAATGAGCAGTTCTTC; cdr3_length: 17; j_call: TRBJ2-1; clone_size: -; d_call: -; v_call: TRBV7-2
cdr3_aa: CASSGIAGAGNEQFF; cdr3_nt: TGTGCCAGTAGTGGTATAGCGGGAGCGGGGAATGAGCAGTTCTTC; cdr3_length: 15; j_call: TRBJ2-1; clone_size: few; d_call: TRBD2; v_call: TRBV19
cdr3_aa: CASSIDRGANNEQFF; cdr3_nt: TGCGCCAGCAGCATCGACAGGGGCGCGAACAATGAGCAGTTCTTC; cdr3_length: 15; j_call: TRBJ2-1; clone_size: -; d_call: TRBD1; v_call: TRBV5-1
cdr3_aa: CASRSGHPNSPLHF; cdr3_nt: TGTGCCAGCAGATCGGGACACCCTAATTCACCCCTCCACTTT; cdr3_length: 14; j_call: TRBJ1-6; clone_size: once; d_call: -; v_call: TRBV5-8
cdr3_aa: CASSLGPGQGKETQYF; cdr3_nt: TGTGCCAGCAGCTTGGGGCCGGGACAGGGTAAAGAGACCCAGTACTTC; cdr3_length: 16; j_call: TRBJ2-5; clone_size: -; d_call: TRBD1; v_call: TRBV5-4
cdr3_aa: CASSPRLRLSSYNEQFF; cdr3_nt: TGTGCCAGCAGCCCCCGACTACGCCTTAGCTCCTACAATGAGCAGTTCTTC; cdr3_length: 17; j_call: TRBJ2-1; clone_size: -; d_call: -; v_call: TRBV11-2
cdr3_aa: CASSQGQAPYEQYF; cdr3_nt: TGTGCCAGCAGTCAAGGACAGGCCCCCTACGAGCAGTACTTC; cdr3_length: 14; j_call: TRBJ2-7; clone_size: -; d_call: TRBD1; v_call: TRBV6-6
cdr3_aa: CASSPIHLNTEAFF; cdr3_nt: TGTGCCAGCAGCCCTATCCACCTGAACACTGAAGCTTTCTTT; cdr3_length: 14; j_call: TRBJ1-1; clone_size: -; d_call: -; v_call: TRBV6-1
cdr3_aa: CASSVDQGLNYGYTF; cdr3_nt: TGTGCCAGCAGCGTAGATCAGGGACTTAACTATGGCTACACCTTC; cdr3_length: 15; j_call: TRBJ1-2; clone_size: -; d_call: -; v_call: TRBV9
cdr3_aa: CASSLWATGTEAFF; cdr3_nt: TGTGCCAGCAGCTTATGGGCGACGGGAACTGAAGCTTTCTTT; cdr3_length: 14; j_call: TRBJ1-1; clone_size: -; d_call: -; v_call: TRBV7-2
cdr3_aa: CASSEYGGNQPQHF; cdr3_nt: TGTGCCAGCAGTGAGTACGGGGGGAATCAGCCCCAGCATTTT; cdr3_length: 14; j_call: TRBJ1-5; clone_size: -; d_call: -; v_call: TRBV2
cdr3_aa: CASRLQGGSGYTF; cdr3_nt: TGTGCCAGCAGATTACAGGGTGGCTCTGGCTACACCTTC; cdr3_length: 13; j_call: TRBJ1-2; clone_size: -; d_call: -; v_call: TRBV6-5
cdr3_aa: CASSNGGGSSYEQYF; cdr3_nt: TGTGCCAGTAGTAATGGGGGCGGTAGCTCCTACGAGCAGTACTTC; cdr3_length: 15; j_call: TRBJ2-7; clone_size: -; d_call: -; v_call: TRBV19
cdr3_aa: CASSEQSSYNSPLHF; cdr3_nt: TGTGCCAGCAGCGAACAGAGCTCCTATAATTCACCCCTTCACTTT; cdr3_length: 15; j_call: TRBJ1-6; clone_size: -; d_call: -; v_call: TRBV5-4
cdr3_aa: CASSPGDVETQYF; cdr3_nt: TGTGCCAGCAGTCCTGGAGACGTCGAGACCCAGTACTTC; cdr3_length: 13; j_call: TRBJ2-5; clone_size: -; d_call: -; v_call: TRBV5-6
cdr3_aa: CASRVGQINEKLFF; cdr3_nt: TGTGCCAGCAGAGTGGGACAGATTAATGAAAAACTGTTTTTT; cdr3_length: 14; j_call: TRBJ1-4; clone_size: -; d_call: TRBD1; v_call: TRBV27
cdr3_aa: CASSLGTSNSRRNQPQHF; cdr3_nt: TGTGCCAGCAGCCTGGGGACATCCAATTCCCGCAGGAATCAGCCCCAGCATTTT; cdr3_length: 18; j_call: TRBJ1-5; clone_size: -; d_call: -; v_call: TRBV5-6
cdr3_aa: CASSLGQGKGYNEQFF; cdr3_nt: TGTGCCAGCAGCTTGGGCCAGGGAAAGGGTTATAACGAGCAGTTCTTC; cdr3_length: 16; j_call: TRBJ2-1; clone_size: -; d_call: -; v_call: TRBV5-6
cdr3_aa: CAWTPGTVLFF; cdr3_nt: TGTGCCTGGACGCCTGGGACAGTGCTGTTTTTT; cdr3_length: 11; j_call: TRBJ2-2; clone_size: -; d_call: TRBD1; v_call: TRBV30
cdr3_aa: CASSGSGGYTDTQYF; cdr3_nt: TGTGCCAGCAGCGGTAGCGGGGGATACACAGATACGCAGTATTTT; cdr3_length: 15; j_call: TRBJ2-3; clone_size: -; d_call: TRBD2; v_call: TRBV6-5
cdr3_aa: CASSFTASGSSYNEQFF; cdr3_nt: TGTGCCAGCAGCTTCACGGCTAGCGGGAGTTCCTACAATGAGCAGTTCTTC; cdr3_length: 17; j_call: TRBJ2-1; clone_size: -; d_call: TRBD2; v_call: TRBV7-9
cdr3_aa: CASLRGLETDTQYF; cdr3_nt: TGTGCCAGCTTGCGGGGACTGGAGACAGATACGCAGTATTTT; cdr3_length: 14; j_call: TRBJ2-3; clone_size: -; d_call: -; v_call: TRBV6-5
cdr3_aa: CASSQDQGGWQPQHF; cdr3_nt: TGCGCCAGCAGCCAAGATCAGGGGGGCTGGCAGCCCCAGCATTTT; cdr3_length: 15; j_call: TRBJ1-5; clone_size: -; d_call: TRBD1; v_call: TRBV4-1
cdr3_aa: CASSLAEGYEQYF; cdr3_nt: TGTGCCAGCAGCTTAGCGGAGGGATACGAGCAGTACTTC; cdr3_length: 13; j_call: TRBJ2-7; clone_size: -; d_call: -; v_call: TRBV7-6
cdr3_aa: CAWSGGFGYTF; cdr3_nt: TGTGCCTGGAGTGGAGGGTTTGGCTACACCTTC; cdr3_length: 11; j_call: TRBJ1-2; clone_size: -; d_call: -; v_call: TRBV30
cdr3_aa: CASSEYGTGFNEQFF; cdr3_nt: TGTGCCAGCAGTGAATATGGGACAGGGTTCAATGAGCAGTTCTTC; cdr3_length: 15; j_call: TRBJ2-1; clone_size: -; d_call: TRBD1; v_call: TRBV25-1
cdr3_aa: CASSLALTSGSHEQYF; cdr3_nt: TGTGCCAGCAGCTTAGCGTTGACTAGCGGGAGCCACGAGCAGTACTTC; cdr3_length: 16; j_call: TRBJ2-7; clone_size: -; d_call: TRBD2; v_call: TRBV11-1
cdr3_aa: CASMASGSTYEQYF; cdr3_nt: TGCGCCAGCATGGCTAGCGGGAGTACCTACGAGCAGTACTTC; cdr3_length: 14; j_call: TRBJ2-7; clone_size: -; d_call: TRBD2; v_call: TRBV5-1
cdr3_aa: CASSVELRGNEQFF; cdr3_nt: TGTGCCAGCAGCGTAGAGCTCAGAGGAAATGAGCAGTTCTTC; cdr3_length: 14; j_call: TRBJ2-1; clone_size: -; d_call: -; v_call: TRBV9
cdr3_aa: CASSLDRGPTDTQYF; cdr3_nt: TGTGCCAGCAGCTTAGACCGGGGTCCCACAGATACGCAGTATTTT; cdr3_length: 15; j_call: TRBJ2-3; clone_size: -; d_call: -; v_call: TRBV11-1
cdr3_aa: CASRRIGGGHSEQFF; cdr3_nt: TGTGCCAGCAGACGAATAGGGGGGGGTCATTCGGAGCAGTTCTTC; cdr3_length: 15; j_call: TRBJ2-1; clone_size: -; d_call: -; v_call: TRBV25-1
cdr3_aa: CASSIVGGDEKLFF; cdr3_nt: TGTGCCAGTAGTATAGTAGGGGGCGATGAAAAACTGTTTTTT; cdr3_length: 14; j_call: TRBJ1-4; clone_size: once; d_call: TRBD1; v_call: TRBV19
cdr3_aa: CASSSTGGTVYGYTF; cdr3_nt: TGTGCCAGCAGCTCCACAGGGGGCACGGTCTATGGCTACACCTTC; cdr3_length: 15; j_call: TRBJ1-2; clone_size: -; d_call: TRBD1; v_call: TRBV7-3
cdr3_aa: CASRPLAGRPTGELFF; cdr3_nt: TGTGCCAGCAGGCCGCTAGCGGGGAGGCCAACCGGGGAGCTGTTTTTT; cdr3_length: 16; j_call: TRBJ2-2; clone_size: -; d_call: TRBD2; v_call: TRBV11-2